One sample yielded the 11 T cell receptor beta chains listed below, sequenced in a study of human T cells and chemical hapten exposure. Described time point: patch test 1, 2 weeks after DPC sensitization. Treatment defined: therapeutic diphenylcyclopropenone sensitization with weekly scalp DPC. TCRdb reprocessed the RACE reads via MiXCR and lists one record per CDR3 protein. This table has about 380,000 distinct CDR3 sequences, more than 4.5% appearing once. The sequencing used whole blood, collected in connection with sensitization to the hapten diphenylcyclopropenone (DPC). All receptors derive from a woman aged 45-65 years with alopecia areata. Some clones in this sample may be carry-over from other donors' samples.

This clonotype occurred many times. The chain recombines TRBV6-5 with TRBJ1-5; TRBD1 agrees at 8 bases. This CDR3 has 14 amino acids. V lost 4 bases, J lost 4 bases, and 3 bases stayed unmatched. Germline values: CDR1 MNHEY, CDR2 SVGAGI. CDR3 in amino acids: CASSSWDRNQPQHF. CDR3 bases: TGTGCCAGCAGTTCATGGGACAGGAATCAGCCCCAGCATTTT.

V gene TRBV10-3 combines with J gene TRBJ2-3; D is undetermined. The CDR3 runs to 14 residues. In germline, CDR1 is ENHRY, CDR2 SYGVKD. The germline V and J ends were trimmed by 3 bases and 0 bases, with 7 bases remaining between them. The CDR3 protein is CAISDGTSTDTQYF. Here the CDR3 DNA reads TGTGCCATCAGTGACGGAACTAGCACAGATACGCAGTATTTT.

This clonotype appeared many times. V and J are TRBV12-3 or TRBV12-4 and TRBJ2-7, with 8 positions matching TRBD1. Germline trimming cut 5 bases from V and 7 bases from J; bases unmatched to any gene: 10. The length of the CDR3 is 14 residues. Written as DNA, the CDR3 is TGTGCCAGCAGTGCATGGGACAGGCTATTGGAGCAGTACTTC. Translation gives CASSAWDRLLEQYF.

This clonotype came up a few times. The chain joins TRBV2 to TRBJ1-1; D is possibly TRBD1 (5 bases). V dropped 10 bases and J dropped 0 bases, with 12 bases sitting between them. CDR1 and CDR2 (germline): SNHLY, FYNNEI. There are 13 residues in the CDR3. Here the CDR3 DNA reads TGTGCCAATAAAGGGGAGGTGAACACTGAAGCTTTCTTT. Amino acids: CANKGEVNTEAFF.

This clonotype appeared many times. CDR3 sequence reads: CASSPTLSNQPQHF. The CDR3 coding sequence is TGTGCCAGCAGCCCGACCCTAAGCAATCAGCCCCAGCATTTT. V is TRBV6-5 and J is TRBJ1-5; D ambiguous. CDR1 and CDR2 from the germline V gene are MNHEY and SVGAGI. V shed 6 bases and J shed 1 base, with 10 bases lying between them. The CDR3 loop spans 14 amino acids.

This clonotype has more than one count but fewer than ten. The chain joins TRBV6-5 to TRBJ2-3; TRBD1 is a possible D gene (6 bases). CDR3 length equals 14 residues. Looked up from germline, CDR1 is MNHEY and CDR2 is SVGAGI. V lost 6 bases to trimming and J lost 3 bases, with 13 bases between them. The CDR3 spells CASRTRGSTDTQYF. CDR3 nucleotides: TGTGCCAGCAGAACCAGGGGATCTACAGATACGCAGTATTTT.

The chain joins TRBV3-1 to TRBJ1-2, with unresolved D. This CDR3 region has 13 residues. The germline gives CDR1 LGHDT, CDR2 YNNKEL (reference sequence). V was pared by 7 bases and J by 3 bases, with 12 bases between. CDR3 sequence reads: CASMGGQDYGYTF. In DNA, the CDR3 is TGTGCCAGCATGGGCGGGCAGGACTATGGCTACACCTTC.

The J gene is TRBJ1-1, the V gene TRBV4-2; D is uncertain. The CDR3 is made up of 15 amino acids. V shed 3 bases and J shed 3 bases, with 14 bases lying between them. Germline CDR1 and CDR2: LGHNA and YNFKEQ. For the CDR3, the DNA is TGTGCCAGCAGCCACGATCTGGATGATTACACTGAAGCTTTCTTT. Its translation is CASSHDLDDYTEAFF.

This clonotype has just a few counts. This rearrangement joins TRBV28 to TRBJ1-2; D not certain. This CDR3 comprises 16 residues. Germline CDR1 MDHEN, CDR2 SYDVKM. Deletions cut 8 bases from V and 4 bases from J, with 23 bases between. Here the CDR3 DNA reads TGTGCCAGCCATCAATGGGCCCCACTCGCCTCCTATGGCTACACCTTC. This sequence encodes CASHQWAPLASYGYTF.

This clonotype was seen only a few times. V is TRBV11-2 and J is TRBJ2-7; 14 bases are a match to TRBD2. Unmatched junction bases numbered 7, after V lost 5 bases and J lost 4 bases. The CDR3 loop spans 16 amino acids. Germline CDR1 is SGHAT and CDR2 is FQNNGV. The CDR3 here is CASSPTRLAGGYEQYF. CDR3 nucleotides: TGTGCCAGCAGCCCCACTAGACTAGCGGGAGGGTACGAGCAGTACTTC.

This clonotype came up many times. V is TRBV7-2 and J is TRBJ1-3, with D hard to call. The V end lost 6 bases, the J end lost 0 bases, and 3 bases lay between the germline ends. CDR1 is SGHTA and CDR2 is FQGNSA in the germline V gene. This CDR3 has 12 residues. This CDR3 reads CASSRSGNTIYF. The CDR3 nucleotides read TGTGCCAGCAGTCGCTCTGGAAACACCATATATTTT. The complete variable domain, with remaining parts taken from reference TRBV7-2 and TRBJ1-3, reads GAGVSQSPSNKVTEKGKDVELRCDPISGHTALYWYRQSLGQGLEFLIYFQGNSAPDKSGLPSDRFSAERTGGSVSTLTIQRTQQEDSAVYLCASSRSGNTIYFGEGSWLTVV.